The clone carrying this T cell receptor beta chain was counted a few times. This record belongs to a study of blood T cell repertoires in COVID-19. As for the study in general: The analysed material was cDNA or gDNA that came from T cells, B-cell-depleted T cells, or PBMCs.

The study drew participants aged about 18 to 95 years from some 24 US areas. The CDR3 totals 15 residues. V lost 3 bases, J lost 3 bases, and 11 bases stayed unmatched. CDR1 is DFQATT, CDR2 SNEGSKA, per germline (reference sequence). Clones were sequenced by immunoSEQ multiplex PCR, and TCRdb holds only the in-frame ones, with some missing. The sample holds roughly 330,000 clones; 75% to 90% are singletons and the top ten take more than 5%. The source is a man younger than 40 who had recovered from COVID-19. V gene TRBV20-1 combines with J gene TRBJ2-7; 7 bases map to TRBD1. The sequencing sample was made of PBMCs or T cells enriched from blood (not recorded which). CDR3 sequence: CSASSPDRAVYEQYF. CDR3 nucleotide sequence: TGCAGTGCTAGTTCTCCTGACAGGGCGGTCTACGAGCAGTACTTC.